The clone carrying this T cell receptor beta chain was recorded at least ten times. Its antigen is not known. The V gene end was trimmed by 3 bases and the J gene end by 6 bases; junction bases not matched to a gene: 8. There are 15 residues in the CDR3. CDR1 is SGHRS and CDR2 is YFSETQ in the germline V gene. This sample's time point: newly diagnosed GD, antithyroid drugs for less than 3 months. The TCR library was made from RNA extracted from PBMCs. This entry is derived from a study of regulatory T cells in long-lasting Graves disease. Study-level findings and limits: TCR diversity was lower in persistent Graves' patients (versus newly diagnosed ones). Rather than thyroid tissue, only peripheral blood underwent study.

To make TCR beta libraries, researchers used iRepertoire HTBI primers and Arm-PCR of CDR3 regions. TCRdb reprocessed the multiplex PCR reads via MiXCR and lists one record per CDR3 protein. The sample gives about 210,000 distinct CDR3 sequences, roughly 19% of which show up once; about 11% is in the top ten. This sample also belongs to another study, concerning T cells in Graves' hyperthyroidism and ophthalmopathy. That work adds: Participants, patients aged 18 to 65, had newly diagnosed hyperthyroidism with a duration under 2 months. HTBI primers were used for first-round RT-PCR of the TCR CDR3.

This sequence originates from a woman in her 30s with Graves disease. J is TRBJ2-1 and V is TRBV5-1; 8 bases fit TRBD2. The sample consisted of peripheral blood mononuclear cells (PBMCs), taken at new diagnosis, from a patient treated with antithyroid drugs. CDR3 in amino acids: CASSSSGSVFNEQFF. The CDR3 bases are TGCGCCAGCAGCTCGAGCGGGAGTGTTTTCAATGAGCAGTTCTTC.